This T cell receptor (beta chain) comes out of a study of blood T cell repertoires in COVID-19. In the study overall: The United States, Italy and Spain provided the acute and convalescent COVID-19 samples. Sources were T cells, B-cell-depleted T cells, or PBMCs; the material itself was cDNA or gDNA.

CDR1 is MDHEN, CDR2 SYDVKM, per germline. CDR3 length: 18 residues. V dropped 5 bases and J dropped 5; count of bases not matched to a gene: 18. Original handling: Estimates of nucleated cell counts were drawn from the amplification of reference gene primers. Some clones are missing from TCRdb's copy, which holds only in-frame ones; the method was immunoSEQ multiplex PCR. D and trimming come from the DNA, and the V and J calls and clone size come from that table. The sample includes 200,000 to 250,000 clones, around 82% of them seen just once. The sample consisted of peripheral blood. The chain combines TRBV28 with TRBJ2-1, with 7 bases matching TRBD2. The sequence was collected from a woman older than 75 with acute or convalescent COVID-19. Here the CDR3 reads CASSPIIGLGNLDNEQFF. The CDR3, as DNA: TGTGCCAGCAGTCCTATAATCGGACTAGGGAACCTCGACAATGAGCAGTTCTTC.